A selection of T cell receptor beta chains follows, all from one sample in a study of blood T cell repertoires in COVID-19. Method: immunoSEQ multiplex PCR; TCRdb's copy keeps in-frame clones and lacks some. The sample yields 150,000 to 200,000 clones, around 84% seen once. Specimen: PBMCs or T cells enriched from blood (not recorded which). The receptors stem from a man aged 50-59 years who had recovered from COVID-19. The CDR3 runs from the conserved cysteine through the conserved F or W. A D gene is named only where the DNA matches it firmly. The listing skips clone size in some rows; elsewhere it reads once, few, many or a size class.

>TRBV19|-|-|TRBJ1-3
TGTGCCAGTAGTTCCCTAAACAGGAAGACCTCTGGAAACACCATATATTTT
CASSSLNRKTSGNTIYF
>TRBV5-1|-|-|TRBJ1-2
TGCGCCAGCACCCTCCAGGGTGGCGACTCCGGCTACACCTTC
CASTLQGGDSGYTF
>TRBV7-2|few|TRBD2|TRBJ2-7
TGTGCCAGCAACAACCCGCTAGCGGGGAGCTCCTACGAGCAGTACTTC
CASNNPLAGSSYEQYF
>TRBV29-1|-|TRBD1|TRBJ2-1
TGCAGCGTTGAGAGGGGGCCCAATGAGCAGTTCTTC
CSVERGPNEQFF
>TRBV7-8|-|-|TRBJ1-1
TGTGCCAGCAGCTTAATGGTCAATCGGGCTGAAGCTTTCTTT
CASSLMVNRAEAFF
>TRBV7-2|-|-|TRBJ1-5
TGTGCCAGCAGCTCCCGAGCCAATCAGCCCCAGCATTTT
CASSSRANQPQHF
>TRBV6-6|-|-|TRBJ1-2
TGTGCCAGCAGGAGATTCAGGGTCAACTATGGCTACACCTTC
CASRRFRVNYGYTF
>TRBV11-2|-|TRBD2|TRBJ2-1
TGTGCCAGCAGGATAGCGGGGGGGCCACTTGAGCAGTTCTTC
CASRIAGGPLEQFF
>TRBV30|-|TRBD1|TRBJ1-6
TGTGCCTGGAGCGGGGACAGGACGAGCTCCTATAATTCACCCCTCCACTTT
CAWSGDRTSSYNSPLHF
>TRBV5-1|-|TRBD2|TRBJ2-3
TGCGCCAGCAGCCCTGGACTAGCGGGGCCCAGCGCAGATACGCAGTATTTT
CASSPGLAGPSADTQYF
>TRBV2|-|TRBD1|TRBJ2-7
TGTGCCAGCAGTGGGACAGGCGTGAGCTCCTACGAGCAGTACTTC
CASSGTGVSSYEQYF
>TRBV18|-|TRBD1|TRBJ1-5
TGTGCCAGCTCACCTTTACAGGGGGGCAATCAGCCCCAGCATTTT
CASSPLQGGNQPQHF
>TRBV18|-|-|TRBJ1-2
TGTGCCAGCTCACCAGATGGAGTCTATGGCTACACCTTC
CASSPDGVYGYTF
>TRBV7-9|-|-|TRBJ2-1
TGTGCCAGCAGCTTAGACAACCGGGGGGCCAATGAGCAGTTCTTC
CASSLDNRGANEQFF
>TRBV12-3/TRBV12-4|-|TRBD1|TRBJ1-1
TGTGCCAGCTTGGGACAGGGGACGTTTGAAGCTTTCTTT
CASLGQGTFEAFF
>TRBV18|-|TRBD1|TRBJ1-2
TGTGCCAGCTCACCTACAGGGGATGATTCGAGTAACTATGGCTACACCTTC
CASSPTGDDSSNYGYTF
>TRBV7-9|-|TRBD1|TRBJ1-4
TGTGCCAGCAGCCGAACAGGGGATGAAAAACTGTTTTTT
CASSRTGDEKLFF
>TRBV3-1/TRBV3-2|-|TRBD2|TRBJ2-7
TGTGCCAGCAGCCAAGCGGGCTCCGGGGGACTATCCTACGAGCAGTACTTC
CASSQAGSGGLSYEQYF
>TRBV19|-|-|TRBJ1-5
TGTGCCAGTAGTATTCGTCAGGGCAGCAATCAGCCCCAGCATTTT
CASSIRQGSNQPQHF
>TRBV9|-|TRBD1|TRBJ2-7
TGTGCCAGCAGCGTAGAGGACAGGCGTTACGAGCAGTACTTC
CASSVEDRRYEQYF
>TRBV18|-|TRBD2|TRBJ2-3
TGTGCCAGCTCACCAACGCTCTCGAGCGGGGCTAGCACAGATACGCAGTATTTT
CASSPTLSSGASTDTQYF
>TRBV29-1|-|-|TRBJ2-1
TGCAGCGTTGACTGCCGGGTGTCAGGGTCCTACAATGAGCAGTTCTTC
CSVDCRVSGSYNEQFF
>TRBV18|-|TRBD1|TRBJ1-2
TGTGCCAGCTCACCACGGGTCAGGGGGCTAGATGGCTACACCTTC
CASSPRVRGLDGYTF
>TRBV2|once|TRBD2|TRBJ2-1
TGTGCCAGCAGTGAAGCTAGCGGGGGTTACAATGAGCAGTTCTTC
CASSEASGGYNEQFF
>TRBV5-1|few|TRBD1|TRBJ2-1
TGCGCCAGCAGCATACGGACAGGGGGCATCGATGAGCAGTTCTTC
CASSIRTGGIDEQFF
>TRBV29-1|once|TRBD1|TRBJ1-1
TGCAGCGTCGGGGACAGTCGTAACACTGAAGCTTTCTTT
CSVGDSRNTEAFF
>TRBV30|-|-|TRBJ2-4
TGTGCCTGGAGCCTTAGGAGGGCAAGTCAGTACTTC
CAWSLRRASQYF
>TRBV19|-|-|TRBJ1-5
TGTGCCAGTAGTATAGGGGGGGGGATTGGCAATCAGCCCCAGCATTTT
CASSIGGGIGNQPQHF
>TRBV7-6|-|-|TRBJ2-5
TGTGCCAGCAGCTTAGCACCGGTAAAAGAGACCCAGTACTTC
CASSLAPVKETQYF
>TRBV7-8|-|-|TRBJ2-1
TGTGCCAGCAGCTTTAATGGGCAGTCCTACAATGAGCAGTTCTTC
CASSFNGQSYNEQFF
>TRBV20-1|-|-|TRBJ1-3
TGCAGTGCTAGTGGGCAGCGGGCTGGAAACACCATATATTTT
CSASGQRAGNTIYF
>TRBV7-9|once|-|TRBJ2-1
TGTGCCAGCAGGAACACGGGGAGCTCCTACAATGAGCAGTTCTTC
CASRNTGSSYNEQFF
>TRBV5-4|few|TRBD1|TRBJ1-2
TGTGCCAGCAACGTAGGACAGGGTGACTATGGCTACACCTTC
CASNVGQGDYGYTF
>TRBV3-1/TRBV3-2|-|-|TRBJ2-3
TGTGCCAGCAGCTTAGACATATACCTCACAGATACGCAGTATTTT
CASSLDIYLTDTQYF
>TRBV5-8|-|-|TRBJ1-2
TGTGCCAGCAGCTCGATAGTAGTAACAGTTCTGACTGGCTACACCTTC
CASSSIVVTVLTGYTF
>TRBV5-4|-|TRBD1|TRBJ2-3
TGTGCCAGCAGCGAAACGGGGACAGGGGGAGATACGCAGTATTTT
CASSETGTGGDTQYF
>TRBV30|-|TRBD1|TRBJ1-2
TGTGCCTGGAGACGACAGGGAGGTGGCTATGGCTACACCTTC
CAWRRQGGGYGYTF
>TRBV9|-|-|TRBJ1-2
TGTGCCAGCAGCGGGGTGGACAGCTGGGGAGGCTACACCTTC
CASSGVDSWGGYTF
>TRBV5-4|-|-|TRBJ2-1
TGTGCCAGCAGCTCGAGCGGGACATTAGTAAATGAGCAGTTCTTC
CASSSSGTLVNEQFF
>TRBV7-9|few|-|TRBJ2-2
TGTGCCAGCAGCTTTGTCAGGGACACCGGGGAGCTGTTTTTT
CASSFVRDTGELFF
>TRBV6-6|-|-|TRBJ1-1
TGTGCCAGCAGTCTAAATAGGGGCAGTAGTAGGTTTAGGAACACTGAAGCTTTCTTT
CASSLNRGSSRFRNTEAFF
>TRBV2|-|-|TRBJ2-1
TGTGCCACAAAAAGGGACTTTAACAATGAGCAGTTCTTC
CATKRDFNNEQFF
>TRBV28|-|TRBD1|TRBJ1-5
TGTGCCAGCAGTTTTGCGCGGACAGGACGCAATCAGCCCCAGCATTTT
CASSFARTGRNQPQHF
>TRBV20-1|few|-|TRBJ2-7
TGCAGTGCTGCAAGCGGGCACCAGTACTTC
CSAASGHQYF
>TRBV5-5|once|-|TRBJ1-1
TGTGCCAGCAGCCGATTACAGATCACTGAAGCTTTCTTT
CASSRLQITEAFF
>TRBV5-6|once|-|TRBJ2-1
TGTGCCAGCAGCCCGATCTCAGGGAACAATGAGCAGTTCTTC
CASSPISGNNEQFF
>TRBV13|-|-|TRBJ1-5
TGTGCCAGCAGCCGGCGGGGGATACAGCCCCAGCATTTT
CASSRRGIQPQHF
>TRBV5-1|few|-|TRBJ1-5
TGCGCCAGCAGCCCCACCCCAGGAAACAATCAGCCCCAGCATTTT
CASSPTPGNNQPQHF
>TRBV4-1|once|TRBD2|TRBJ2-1
TGCGCCAGCAGCCAAGGGGGCGGGGGGACCAATCTCGACAATGAGCAGTTCTTC
CASSQGGGGTNLDNEQFF
>TRBV5-4|-|TRBD2|TRBJ2-1
TGTGCCAGCGGGACTAGCGGGGGCTACAATGAGCAGTTCTTC
CASGTSGGYNEQFF
>TRBV5-1|-|-|TRBJ2-7
TGCGCCAGCAGCTTGGGACATCCCGGCTCCTACGAGCAGTACTTC
CASSLGHPGSYEQYF
>TRBV15|-|-|TRBJ1-2
TGTGCCACCAGCAGAGATCAGGGTGGCTACACCTTC
CATSRDQGGYTF
>TRBV30|-|TRBD1|TRBJ1-4
TGTGCCTGGAGTGTACAGGGGAATGAAAAACTGTTTTTT
CAWSVQGNEKLFF
>TRBV9|-|TRBD1|TRBJ2-1
TGTGCCAGCACTCCTCCGGGACAGGGGGCGTGGGAGCAGTTCTTC
CASTPPGQGAWEQFF
>TRBV6-1|-|-|TRBJ1-6
TGTGCCAGCAGTGAAGCTAAAACCTATAATTCACCCCTCCACTTT
CASSEAKTYNSPLHF
>TRBV3-1/TRBV3-2|-|TRBD2|TRBJ2-2
TGTGCCAGCAGCCACTCCGGGACTAGCGGTACCGGGGAGCTGTTTTTT
CASSHSGTSGTGELFF
>TRBV19|-|-|TRBJ2-3
TGTGCCAGTAGTATTGGGGGGGGCTCCACAGATACGCAGTATTTT
CASSIGGGSTDTQYF
>TRBV5-4|-|TRBD1|TRBJ1-1
TGTGCCAGCAGCTTGGGACGGGACAGTGACCAAGCTTTCTTT
CASSLGRDSDQAFF
>TRBV9|-|TRBD1|TRBJ1-1
TGTGCCAGCAGTAGGGGAGGCGGGACAGCGGGAGTAAGGAACACTGAAGCTTTCTTT
CASSRGGGTAGVRNTEAFF